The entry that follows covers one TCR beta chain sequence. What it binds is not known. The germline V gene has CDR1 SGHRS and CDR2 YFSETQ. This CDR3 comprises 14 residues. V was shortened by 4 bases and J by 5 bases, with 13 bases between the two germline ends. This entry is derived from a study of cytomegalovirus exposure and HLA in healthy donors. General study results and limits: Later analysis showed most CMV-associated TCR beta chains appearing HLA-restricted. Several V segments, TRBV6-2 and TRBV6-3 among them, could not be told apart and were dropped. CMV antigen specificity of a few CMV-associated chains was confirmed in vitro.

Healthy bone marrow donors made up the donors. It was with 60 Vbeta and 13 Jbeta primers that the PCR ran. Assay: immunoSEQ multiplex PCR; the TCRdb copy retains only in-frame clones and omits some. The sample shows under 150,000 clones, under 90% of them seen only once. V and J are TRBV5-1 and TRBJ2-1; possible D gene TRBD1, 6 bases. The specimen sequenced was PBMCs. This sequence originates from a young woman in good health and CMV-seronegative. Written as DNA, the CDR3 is TGCGCCAGCAGCATCCGGGACACTAACAATGAGCAGTTCTTC. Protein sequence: CASSIRDTNNEQFF.